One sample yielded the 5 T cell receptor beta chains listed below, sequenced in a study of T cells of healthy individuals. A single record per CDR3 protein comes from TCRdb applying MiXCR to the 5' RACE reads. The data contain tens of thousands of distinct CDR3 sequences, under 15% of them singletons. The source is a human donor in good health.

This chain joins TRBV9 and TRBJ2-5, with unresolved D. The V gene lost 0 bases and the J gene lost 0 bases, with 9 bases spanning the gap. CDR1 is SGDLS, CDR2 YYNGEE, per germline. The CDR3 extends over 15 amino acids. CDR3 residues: CASSVGGEYQETQYF. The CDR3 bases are TGTGCCAGCAGCGTAGGAGGAGAGTACCAAGAGACCCAGTACTTC.

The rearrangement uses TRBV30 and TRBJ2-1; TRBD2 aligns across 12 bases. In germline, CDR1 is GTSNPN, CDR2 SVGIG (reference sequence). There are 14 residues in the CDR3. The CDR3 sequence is CVGGASGRVNEQFF. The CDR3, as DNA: TGTGTCGGAGGGGCTAGCGGGAGGGTCAATGAGCAGTTCTTC.

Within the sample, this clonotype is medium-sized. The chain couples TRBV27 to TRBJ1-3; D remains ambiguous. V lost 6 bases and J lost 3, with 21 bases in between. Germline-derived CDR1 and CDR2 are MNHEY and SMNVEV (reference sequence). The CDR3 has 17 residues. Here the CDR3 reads CASSLNSNRYNGNTIYF. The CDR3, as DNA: TGTGCCAGCAGCCTAAACAGTAACCGATATAATGGAAACACCATATATTTT.

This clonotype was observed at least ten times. CDR3 sequence: CATSRGQGQYHGYTF. The CDR3 bases are TGTGCCACCAGCAGAGGACAGGGACAATACCATGGCTACACCTTC. The J gene is TRBJ1-2, the V gene TRBV15; the match to TRBD1 covers 7 bases. Germline V CDR1 and CDR2: LNHNV, YYDKDF (reference sequence). The V segment lost 1 base and the J segment 6 bases; nucleotides outside the gene matches: 8. The CDR3 runs to 15 residues.

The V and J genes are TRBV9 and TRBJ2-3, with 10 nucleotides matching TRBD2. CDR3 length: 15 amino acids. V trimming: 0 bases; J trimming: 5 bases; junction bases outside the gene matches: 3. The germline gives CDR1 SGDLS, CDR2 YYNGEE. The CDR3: CASSVGPSGGDTQYF. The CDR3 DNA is TGTGCCAGCAGCGTAGGTCCTAGCGGGGGAGATACGCAGTATTTT.